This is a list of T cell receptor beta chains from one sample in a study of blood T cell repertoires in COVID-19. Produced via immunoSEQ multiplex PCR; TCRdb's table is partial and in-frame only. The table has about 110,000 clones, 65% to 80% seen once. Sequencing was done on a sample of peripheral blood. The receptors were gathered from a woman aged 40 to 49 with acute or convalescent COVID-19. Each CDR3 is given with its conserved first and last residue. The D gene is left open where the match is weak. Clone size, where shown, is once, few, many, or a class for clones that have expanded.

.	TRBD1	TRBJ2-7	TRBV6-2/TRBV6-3	TGTGCCAGCAGTTACTCCCGGGACAGGGAGTCCTACGAGCAGTACTTC	CASSYSRDRESYEQYF
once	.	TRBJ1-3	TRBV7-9	TGTGCCAGCAGTACCCCGGCGGGGAGTGGAAACACCATATATTTT	CASSTPAGSGNTIYF
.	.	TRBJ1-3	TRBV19	TGTGCCAGTACTTCGAGCGGGGCAGGGGATAACACCATATATTTT	CASTSSGAGDNTIYF
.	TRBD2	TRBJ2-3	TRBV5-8	TGTGCCAGCAGCTTCAAGCGGGGAAGCACAGATACGCAGTATTTT	CASSFKRGSTDTQYF
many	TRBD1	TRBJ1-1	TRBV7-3	TGTGCCAGCAGCTTATTAGGGGGCATGAACACTGAAGCTTTCTTT	CASSLLGGMNTEAFF
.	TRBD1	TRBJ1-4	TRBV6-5	TGTGCCAGCAGTAGCCGGGACAGGGTTGAAAAACTGTTTTTT	CASSSRDRVEKLFF
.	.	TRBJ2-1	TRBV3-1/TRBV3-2	TGTGCCAGCAGCCAAGGTACTCCTCTCAAAGTATACAATGAGCAGTTCTTC	CASSQGTPLKVYNEQFF
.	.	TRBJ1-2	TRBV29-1	TGCAGCGTTGAAGACGGTGTGAACTATATGGGCTACACCTTC	CSVEDGVNYMGYTF
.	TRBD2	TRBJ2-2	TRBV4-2	TGTGCCAGCAGCCAAGATACCCCGGGACTAGCGGGTTTAGGAGCCGGGGAGCTGTTTTTT	CASSQDTPGLAGLGAGELFF
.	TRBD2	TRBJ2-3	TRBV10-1	TGCGCCAGCAGTCCCGGACTAGCGGGGTCGGATACGCAGTATTTT	CASSPGLAGSDTQYF
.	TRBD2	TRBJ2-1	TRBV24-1	TGTGCCACCAGTGATTTAGCGGGGGCATACAATGAGCAGTTCTTC	CATSDLAGAYNEQFF
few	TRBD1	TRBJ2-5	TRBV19	TGTGCCAGTAGTATGTGGGACAGGGAAGAAGAGACCCAGTACTTC	CASSMWDREEETQYF
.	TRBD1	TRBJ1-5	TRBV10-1	TGCGCCAGCAGTCCGGACAGGGAAGGGGGGTATAGCAATCAGCCCCAGCATTTT	CASSPDREGGYSNQPQHF
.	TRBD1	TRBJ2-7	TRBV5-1	TGCGCCAGCAGCTTGGATCCACAGGGGCTTTACGAGCAGTACTTC	CASSLDPQGLYEQYF
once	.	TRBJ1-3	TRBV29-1	TGCAGCGTTGGCGTGAACTCTGGAAACACCATATATTTT	CSVGVNSGNTIYF
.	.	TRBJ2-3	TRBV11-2	TGTGCCAGCAGCTTAGACGTTCAGGGTACCTCTCTCCCAGATACGCAGTATTTT	CASSLDVQGTSLPDTQYF
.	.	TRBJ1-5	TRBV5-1	TGCGCCAGCAGTCGAGGAGATAGCAATCAGCCCCAGCATTTT	CASSRGDSNQPQHF
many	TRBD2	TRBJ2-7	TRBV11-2	TGTGCCAGCAGCTTAGCCGGGACTAGCTCCTACGAGCAGTACTTC	CASSLAGTSSYEQYF
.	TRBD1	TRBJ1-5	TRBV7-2	TGTGCCAGCAGCCCGACAGGGCCTCATCAGCCCCAGCATTTT	CASSPTGPHQPQHF
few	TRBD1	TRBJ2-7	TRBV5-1	TGCGCCAGCTCGACGGGACAGGGGGCCTACGAGCAGTACTTC	CASSTGQGAYEQYF
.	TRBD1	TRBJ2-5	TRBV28	TGTGCCAGCAGTCCCCTAGGACAGGGCCCCCCGCAAGGTCGAGAGACCCAGTACTTC	CASSPLGQGPPQGRETQYF
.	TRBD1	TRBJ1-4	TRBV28	TGTGCCAGCAGCCTAGACGGGACAGACAATGAAAAACTGTTTTTT	CASSLDGTDNEKLFF
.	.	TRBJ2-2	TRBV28	TGTGCCAGCAGGACCGGAGCTACATCCAGCCGGGAGCTGTTTTTT	CASRTGATSSRELFF
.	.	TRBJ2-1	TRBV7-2	TGTGCCAGCAGCTTAGATTGGGGAGGTGAGCAGTTCTTC	CASSLDWGGEQFF
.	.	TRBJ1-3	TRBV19	TGTGCCAGCAGGGGATTCTCTGGAAACACCATATATTTT	CASRGFSGNTIYF
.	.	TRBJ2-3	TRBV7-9	TGTGCCAGCAGCTTACTGTCGTTCGGGTTTTCCACAGATACGCAGTATTTT	CASSLLSFGFSTDTQYF
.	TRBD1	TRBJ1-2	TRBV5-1	TGCGCCAGCAGCCCCCCCTTGGGACAGGGGAACGGCTACACCTTC	CASSPPLGQGNGYTF
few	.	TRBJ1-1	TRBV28	TGTGCCAGCCACCAGATTGGGCAGGGCAGCACTGAAGCTTTCTTT	CASHQIGQGSTEAFF
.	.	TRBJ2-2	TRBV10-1	TGCGCCAGCAGTGAAGCCCCGGCCGGGGAGCTGTTTTTT	CASSEAPAGELFF
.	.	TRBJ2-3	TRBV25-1	TGTGCCAGCAGTGATCGTGGACAGCTCACAGATACGCAGTATTTT	CASSDRGQLTDTQYF
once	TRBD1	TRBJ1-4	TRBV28	TGTGCCAGCAGTTATACAGGGGCGAATAATGAAAAACTGTTTTTT	CASSYTGANNEKLFF
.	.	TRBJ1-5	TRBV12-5	TGTGCTAGTGGTTTGGCCTCGGAGGAGAGCAATCAGCCCCAGCATTTT	CASGLASEESNQPQHF
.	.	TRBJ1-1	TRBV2	TGTGCCAGCAGCAGGGGTGAAGCTTTCTTT	CASSRGEAFF
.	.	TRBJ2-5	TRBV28	TGTGCCAGCAGCCGGACAGATAATCAAGAGACCCAGTACTTC	CASSRTDNQETQYF
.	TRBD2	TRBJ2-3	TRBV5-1	TGCGCCAGCAGCTTGGAGGGACTAGCGGGGGTTGTTTCAGATACGCAGTATTTT	CASSLEGLAGVVSDTQYF
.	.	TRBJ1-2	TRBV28	TGTGCCAGCAGTCTAGACGTCAGTTATGGCTACACCTTC	CASSLDVSYGYTF
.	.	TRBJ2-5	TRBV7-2	TGTGCCAGCAGCTTGGGGGGTATCCGCGAGACCCAGTACTTC	CASSLGGIRETQYF
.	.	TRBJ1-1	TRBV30	TGTGCCTGCGGGCGGGGGGTAAAGAACACTGAAGCTTTCTTT	CACGRGVKNTEAFF
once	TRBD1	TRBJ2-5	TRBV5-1	TGCGCCAGCAGCTTGGAGGGGACAGAGTACCAAGAGACCCAGTACTTC	CASSLEGTEYQETQYF
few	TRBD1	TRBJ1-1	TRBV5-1	TGCGCCAGCAGCTTGCTTCCGGGACAGGCGGGTGAAGCTTTCTTT	CASSLLPGQAGEAFF
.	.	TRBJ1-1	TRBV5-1	TGCGCCAGCAGCTTGGTCGGGAGTGCGAACACTGAAGCTTTCTTT	CASSLVGSANTEAFF
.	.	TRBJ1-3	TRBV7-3	TGTGCCAGCAGCTTAAGCGGAGGGTACGGAAACACCATATATTTT	CASSLSGGYGNTIYF
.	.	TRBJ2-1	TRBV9	TGTGCCAGCAGCACTCAGTCCAGGGGAAATGAGCAGTTCTTC	CASSTQSRGNEQFF
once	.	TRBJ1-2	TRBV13	TGTGCCAGCAGCAGCTTAGAACGGGTTGGACAGCAGGGATGTACCTTC	CASSSLERVGQQGCTF
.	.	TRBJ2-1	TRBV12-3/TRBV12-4	TGTGCCAGCACCGATTTGAGAGGTGAGCAGTTCTTC	CASTDLRGEQFF
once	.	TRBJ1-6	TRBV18	TGTGCCAGCTCACCACTTTCTCCGGGGAGCTCCTATAATTCACCCCTCCACTTT	CASSPLSPGSSYNSPLHF
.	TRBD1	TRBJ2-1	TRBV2	TGTGCCAGCAGTGCTACCGGGACAGGGGGAAATGAGCAGTTCTTC	CASSATGTGGNEQFF
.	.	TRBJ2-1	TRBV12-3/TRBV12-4	TGTGCCAGCAGCGTAAACTCCTACAATGAGCAGTTCTTC	CASSVNSYNEQFF
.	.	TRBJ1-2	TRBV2	TGTGCCAGTGTTTGGACAGAGGCGTATGGCTACACCTTC	CASVWTEAYGYTF